One and the same sample provided the 8 T cell receptor beta chains below, sequenced in a study of CD8 T cell repertoires and HIV-1 epitope variants. Antigens for these TCRs are unknown. The data were produced by immunoSEQ multiplex PCR, yet TCRdb's version contains in-frame clones alone and is incomplete. The sample holds approximately 6,700 clones, around three fifths seen once. The sequencing input was cultured CD8+ T cells derived from PBMCs. These receptor sequences come from a male donor with HIV.

This chain links TRBV4-2 with TRBJ2-1, with 8 bases identical to TRBD1. V shed 6 bases and J 4 bases; nucleotides not matched to a gene: 5. The CDR3 runs to 14 residues. Germline CDR1 is LGHNA and CDR2 is YNFKEQ. In DNA, the CDR3 is TGTGCCAGCAGTTACGGGACAGGTTACAATGAGCAGTTCTTC. This translates into CASSYGTGYNEQFF.

V usage is TRBV9 and J usage is TRBJ2-3, with 8 bases lining up with TRBD2. J lost 5 bases, V lost 4 bases, and 12 bases had no gene match. Germline V gives CDR1 SGDLS, CDR2 YYNGEE. The CDR3 runs 16 residues. The CDR3 region has the DNA TGTGCCAGCAGCCCTTTAGCGGGGCCTGTCGGAGATACGCAGTATTTT. Translating gives CASSPLAGPVGDTQYF.

The genes are TRBV10-3 and TRBJ2-7; TRBD2 is a possible D gene (6 bases). Germline V gene lookup returns CDR1 ENHRY and CDR2 SYGVKD. CDR3 length: 14 residues. Deletions cut 10 bases from V and 1 base from J, with 17 bases between. CDR3 bases: TGTGCCAACGGTGGCGGGGAACGGTCCTACGAGCAGTACTTC. Its translation: CANGGGERSYEQYF.

This chain uses TRBV10-3 with TRBJ1-5; D gene unclear. The germline CDR1 and CDR2 sequences are ENHRY and SYGVKD. The CDR3 runs to 15 residues. V shed 0 bases and J shed 1 base, with 7 bases lying between them. The CDR3 sequence is CAISESPGSNQPQHF. The CDR3 region has the DNA TGTGCCATCAGTGAGTCCCCGGGAAGCAATCAGCCCCAGCATTTT.

This clone came up once. V gene TRBV19 combines with J gene TRBJ2-4, with D perhaps matching TRBD1 (5 bases). Germline CDR1 reads LNHDA; CDR2 reads SQIVND (reference sequence). The CDR3 sequence is 15 residues long. V lost 5 bases and J 7 bases, leaving 18 bases between the germline ends. In nucleotides, the CDR3 is TGTGCCAGTAGTTCCTCGACAGATCCCGGGAACATTCAGTACTTC. This gives the protein CASSSSTDPGNIQYF.

The chain uses TRBV7-8 and TRBJ2-3; 8 bases line up with TRBD1. The CDR3 is made up of 16 amino acids. J gave up 1 base and V 5 bases, and 8 bases lay outside the gene matches. Germline CDR1 SGHVS, CDR2 FQNEAQ. The chain's CDR3 is CASSPQTGVRTDTQYF. CDR3 nucleotide sequence: TGTGCCAGCAGCCCGCAGACAGGGGTACGCACAGATACGCAGTATTTT. Drawing the rest from reference TRBV7-8 and TRBJ2-3, the complete variable domain is GAGVSQSPRYKVAKRGQDVALRCDPISGHVSLFWYQQALGQGPEFLTYFQNEAQLDKSGLPSDRFFAERPEGSVSTLKIQRTQQEDSAVYLCASSPQTGVRTDTQYFGPGTRLTVL.

The chain joins TRBV13 to TRBJ2-7, with D perhaps matching TRBD1 (6 bases). CDR1 and CDR2 from the germline V gene are PRHDT and FYEKMQ (reference sequence). V was pared by 3 bases and J by 5 bases, with 11 bases between. The CDR3 consists of 13 residues. Written as DNA, the CDR3 is TGTGCCAGCAGCTTGACAGGCAAGAACGAGCAGTACTTC. It specifies CASSLTGKNEQYF.

This clone occurred a few times. The J gene is TRBJ2-7, the V gene TRBV9; D remains ambiguous. CDR3 length: 13 residues. Germline V gene data show CDR1 as SGDLS and CDR2 as YYNGEE. Trimming removed 3 bases from V and 0 bases from J, with 7 bases in between. The CDR3 is CASSGLSSYEQYF. For the CDR3, the DNA is TGTGCCAGCAGCGGCCTCAGCTCCTACGAGCAGTACTTC. Together with reference TRBV9 and TRBJ2-7, the CDR3 gives the full variable domain: DSGVTQTPKHLITATGQRVTLRCSPRSGDLSVYWYQQSLDQGLQFLIQYYNGEERAKGNILERFSAQQFPDLHSELNLSSLELGDSALYFCASSGLSSYEQYFGPGTRLTVT.